The subject of this entry is one TCR beta chain. Its antigen is not identified. This sample was included in a study of Graves' ophthalmopathy and Graves' hyperthyroidism. Notes on the study in general: In blood, most expanded thyroid clonotypes above 0.001 frequency were also detected.

The sequenced template was RNA, covering the TCR beta CDR3 region. First-round RT-PCR with HTBI primers preceded a second-round multiplex PCR. Each CDR3 protein gets one entry after TCRdb re-called the multiplex PCR reads with MiXCR. In the table there are 580,000 or so distinct CDR3 sequences, just under 40% of which are singletons. In this cohort, patients with other autoimmune diseases, uncontrolled infections, pregnancy or lactation were excluded. CDR1 is ENHRY, CDR2 SYGVKD, per germline. V lost 7 bases and J 11 bases, leaving 18 bases between the germline ends. The CDR3 extends over 13 amino acids.

The rearrangement uses TRBV10-3 and TRBJ1-5; D perhaps matches TRBD1 (5 bases). Sequencing was carried out using peripheral blood or thyroid tissue (not recorded which). This TCR was recovered from an adult man with Graves' hyperthyroidism. Written as DNA, the CDR3 is TGTGCCATCACGGCGGGGGGGTTGGAGACCCAGCATTTT. This codes for CAITAGGLETQHF.